This T cell receptor beta chain was sequenced during a study of T cells in Graves' hyperthyroidism and ophthalmopathy. General study results and limits: Most clonotypes that expanded in the thyroid above 0.001 also showed up in blood.

This CDR3 comprises 14 residues. Germline V lookup: CDR1 MNHNS, CDR2 SASEGT. V lost 5 bases, J lost 3 bases, and 13 bases lay in between. The investigators amplified TCR beta CDR3 regions from RNA transcripts. The HTBI primer set was used in a first-round RT-PCR of the TCR CDR3. One entry per CDR3 protein, called by TCRdb with MiXCR from the multiplex PCR reads. The sample comprises a few hundred thousand distinct CDR3 sequences, roughly 15% of which are singletons, and around 17% rests with the top ten. Notes on this clonotype: Antigen specificity is unknown.

Thyroid ultrasound and orbital computed tomography, with clinical symptoms and serum thyroxine and TRAb, informed diagnoses. The clonotype originates from a woman aged 18-29 years with Graves' ophthalmopathy. Sequencing input: blood. The rearrangement joins TRBV6-1 to TRBJ1-1; unclear D gene. CDR3: CASSPGNSDTEAFF. Written as DNA, the CDR3 is TGTGCCAGCAGTCCTGGGAATTCCGACACTGAAGCTTTCTTT.